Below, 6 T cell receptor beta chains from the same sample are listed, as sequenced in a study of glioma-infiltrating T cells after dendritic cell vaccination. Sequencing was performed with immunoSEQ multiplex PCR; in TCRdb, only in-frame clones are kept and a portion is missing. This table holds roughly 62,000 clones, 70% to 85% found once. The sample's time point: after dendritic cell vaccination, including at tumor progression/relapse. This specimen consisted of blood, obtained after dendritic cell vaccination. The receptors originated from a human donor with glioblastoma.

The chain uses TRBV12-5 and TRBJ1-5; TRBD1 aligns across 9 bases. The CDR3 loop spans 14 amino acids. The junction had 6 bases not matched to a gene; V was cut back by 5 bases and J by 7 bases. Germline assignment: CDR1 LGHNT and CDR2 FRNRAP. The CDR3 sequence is CASGGDGTGQPQHF. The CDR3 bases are TGTGCTAGTGGTGGGGACGGGACAGGGCAGCCCCAGCATTTT.

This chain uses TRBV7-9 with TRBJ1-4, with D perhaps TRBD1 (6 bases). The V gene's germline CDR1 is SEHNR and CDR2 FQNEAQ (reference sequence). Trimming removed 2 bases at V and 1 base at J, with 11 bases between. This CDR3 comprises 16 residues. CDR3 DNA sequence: TGTGCCAGCAGCTTATGGCAGGGGTTAACTAATGAAAAACTGTTTTTT. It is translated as CASSLWQGLTNEKLFF.

The CDR3 region is CASGQGEDTGELFF. The CDR3 DNA is TGTGCCAGCGGACAGGGTGAGGACACCGGGGAGCTGTTTTTT. This chain connects TRBV5-4 to TRBJ2-2; 8 nucleotides align to TRBD1. Germline V gives CDR1 SGHNT, CDR2 YYREEE (reference sequence). The CDR3 is 14 amino acids. With 7 bases clipped from V and 3 bases from J, the junction kept 5 bases outside the gene matches. The complete variable domain, with remaining parts taken from reference TRBV5-4 and TRBJ2-2, reads ETGVTQSPTHLIKTRGQQVTLRCSSQSGHNTVSWYQQALGQGPQFIFQYYREEENGRGNFPPRFSGLQFPNYSSELNVNALELDDSALYLCASGQGEDTGELFFGEGSRLTVL.

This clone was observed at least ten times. In nucleotides, the CDR3 is TGTGCCAGCAGTGAAAAAGCGGGGGGGCCAGATACGCAGTATTTT. Amino acids: CASSEKAGGPDTQYF. The chain links TRBV6-1 to TRBJ2-3, with 10 bases aligning to TRBD2. V gave up 2 bases and J gave up 4 bases; unmatched junction bases: 3. Per the germline V gene, CDR1 is MNHNS and CDR2 is SASEGT. The CDR3 runs to 15 residues.

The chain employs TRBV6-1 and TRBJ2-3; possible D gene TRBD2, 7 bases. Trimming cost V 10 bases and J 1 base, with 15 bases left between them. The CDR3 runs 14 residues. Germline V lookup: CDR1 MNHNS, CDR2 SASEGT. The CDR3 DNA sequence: TGTGCCACCATAAGGGGGGGCCGCACAGATACGCAGTATTTT. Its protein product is CATIRGGRTDTQYF.

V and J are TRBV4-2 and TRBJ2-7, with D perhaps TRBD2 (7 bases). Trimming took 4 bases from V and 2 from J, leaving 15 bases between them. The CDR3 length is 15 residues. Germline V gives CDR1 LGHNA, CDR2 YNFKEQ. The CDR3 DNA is TGTGCCAGCAGCCGAGGGGAGGGGGGCACCTACGAGCAGTACTTC. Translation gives CASSRGEGGTYEQYF.